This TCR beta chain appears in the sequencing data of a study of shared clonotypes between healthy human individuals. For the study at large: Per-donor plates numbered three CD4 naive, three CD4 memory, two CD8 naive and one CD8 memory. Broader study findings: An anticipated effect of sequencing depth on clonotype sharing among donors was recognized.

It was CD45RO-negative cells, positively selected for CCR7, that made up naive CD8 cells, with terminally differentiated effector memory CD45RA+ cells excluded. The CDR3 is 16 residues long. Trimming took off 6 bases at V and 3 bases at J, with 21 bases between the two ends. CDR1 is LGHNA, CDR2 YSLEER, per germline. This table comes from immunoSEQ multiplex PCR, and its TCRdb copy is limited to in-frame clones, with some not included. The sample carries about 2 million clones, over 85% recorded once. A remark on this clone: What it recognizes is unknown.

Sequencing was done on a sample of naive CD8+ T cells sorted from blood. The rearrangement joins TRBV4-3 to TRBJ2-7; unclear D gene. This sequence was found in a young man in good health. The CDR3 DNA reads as TGCGCCAGCAGTCCAACTGTGGACCCAACCTACTACGAGCAGTACTTC. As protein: CASSPTVDPTYYEQYF.